The sequence of this T cell receptor (beta chain) was determined in a study of Ad26.COV2.S vaccination and SARS-CoV-2 variants. Background on the study: The COV1001 Ad26.COV2.S trial arm included the donor. Overall study findings and caveats: Comparability of non-spike TCR breadth was observed across vaccine and placebo recipients.

Treatment specified: about 20 received Ad26.COV2.S at low or high dose, single or two shots; 5 received placebo; per-sample allocation not given. The samples were gathered on day 63 after the first injection of vaccine or placebo. As concerns this clone: What it recognizes is unknown.

Per germline, CDR1 LGHNA and CDR2 YSLEER. Deletions cut 1 base from V and 2 bases from J, with 11 bases between. This CDR3 has 15 residues. Profiling relied on immunoSEQ multiplex PCR, and the TCRdb table lists in-frame clones only, not all of them. The sample contains about 320,000 clones, 86% of which appear only once. V gene TRBV4-3 combines with J gene TRBJ1-1; maybe TRBD1 (6 bases). Sequences were derived from peripheral blood, sampled in a trial of Ad26.COV2.S vaccine versus placebo. This sequence originates from a person aged 18-65 years who received the Ad26.COV2.S COVID-19 vaccine or a placebo. The chain's CDR3 is CASSQGRGRNTEAFF. Written as DNA, the CDR3 is TGCGCCAGCAGCCAAGGTCGGGGGCGAAACACTGAAGCTTTCTTT.